Listed below are T cell receptor beta chains from one sample, sequenced in a study of T cells in Graves' hyperthyroidism and ophthalmopathy. TCRdb ran MiXCR on the multiplex PCR reads and lists one entry per CDR3 protein. Seen here are 600,000 to 750,000 distinct CDR3 sequences, 17% observed once, and the top ten hold around 16%. The sample was blood. The receptors stem from a man aged 50-60 years with Graves' hyperthyroidism. Each CDR3 is given with its conserved first and last residue. The order of the fields is D gene, V gene, J gene, CDR3 protein. D genes are given only for firm matches.

d_call: NA; v_call: TRBV19; j_call: TRBJ1-2; cdr3_aa: CASSLPGRRGYTF
d_call: TRBD1; v_call: TRBV20-1; j_call: TRBJ1-1; cdr3_aa: CSARGLGRGLVNTEAFF
d_call: TRBD2; v_call: TRBV6-1; j_call: TRBJ2-7; cdr3_aa: CASSLGLAEYYEQYF
d_call: NA; v_call: TRBV5-1; j_call: TRBJ2-2; cdr3_aa: CASSLDGGANTGELFF
d_call: TRBD1; v_call: TRBV12-3/TRBV12-4; j_call: TRBJ2-2; cdr3_aa: CASSSRQGQGTGELFF
d_call: NA; v_call: TRBV20-1; j_call: TRBJ1-1; cdr3_aa: CSALHLNTEAFF
d_call: NA; v_call: TRBV28; j_call: TRBJ2-1; cdr3_aa: CASRLKARTGEDEQFF
d_call: NA; v_call: TRBV19; j_call: TRBJ2-2; cdr3_aa: CASSIDRTQSPFF
d_call: NA; v_call: TRBV7-9; j_call: TRBJ2-5; cdr3_aa: CASSSSDLDETQYF
d_call: NA; v_call: TRBV10-3; j_call: TRBJ2-7; cdr3_aa: CAISDGGSYEQYF
d_call: NA; v_call: TRBV27; j_call: TRBJ2-6; cdr3_aa: CACRDGGSGANVLTF
d_call: NA; v_call: TRBV28; j_call: TRBJ2-7; cdr3_aa: CASSSPGSPQGDEQYF
d_call: TRBD2; v_call: TRBV12-3/TRBV12-4; j_call: TRBJ2-5; cdr3_aa: CASSPGLAGGGVQETQYF